What follows describes a single T cell receptor beta chain. The entry originates in a study of CD8 T cells in Susac syndrome. The diagnostic criteria were recently defined, and patients with Susac syndrome met them for definite or probable disease. Reverse transcription of roughly 0.5 to 1 ug RNA was performed with random hexamers. Amplification of TCR beta CDR3 spanned 54 Vbeta and 13 Jbeta via immunoSEQ multiplex PCR. TCRdb re-called the immunoSEQ multiplex PCR reads with MiXCR, one entry per CDR3 protein. The sample lists about 94,000 distinct CDR3 sequences, roughly 94% occurring once. Germline lookup yields CDR1 GTSNPN and CDR2 SVGIG (reference sequence). V was clipped by 2 bases and J by 5 bases, with 12 bases between them. This CDR3 has 13 residues.

The sample consisted of CD4+ T cells from PBMCs. The origin of this receptor is a human donor with Susac syndrome. The chain couples TRBV30 to TRBJ1-2; tentative D call: TRBD1 (6 bases). The CDR3 DNA reads TGTGCCTGGAGTAACAGGGCTGAATATGGCTACACCTTC. Its translation is CAWSNRAEYGYTF.